The sequence of this TCR beta chain was determined in a study of T cells in Graves' hyperthyroidism and ophthalmopathy (dated by TCRdb to 2018 to 2020). With regard to the full study: TCR V-J signatures able to tell the groups apart were searched for in a discovery cohort of 100 patients, of whom roughly 42 had Graves' ophthalmopathy and around 58 had stable Graves' hyperthyroidism. Whether ophthalmopathy could be predicted prospectively was tested in an independent validation cohort made up of roughly 19 hyperthyroidism patients plus 17 patients who later progressed to ophthalmopathy. The approximately 100 discovery patients were randomly divided into training and test sets at a 7:3 ratio. In more than 5 Graves' hyperthyroidism patients, the study also compared T-cell repertoires from thyroid tissue with T-cell repertoires from blood. Once sampling was done, hyperthyroidism patients were given methimazole at a starting dose of 30 mg daily, whereas ophthalmopathy patients were given high-dose intravenous methylprednisolone. According to the paper, TCR Vbeta CDR3 sequencing was carried out on approximately 140 peripheral blood samples, which came from under 50 ophthalmopathy, some 73 hyperthyroidism and about 17 progressor patients. General conclusions and limits of the study: Sample size was not statistically predetermined, and blinding of investigators to group allocation was not performed. Blood samples also contained most of the expanded thyroid clonotypes (frequency above 0.001), which suggests that blood repertoires may reflect thyroid immune responses. During validation, the model predicted progression to ophthalmopathy a median of around 6 months ahead of onset, with around 65% sensitivity and around 72% specificity. A 13 V-J signature model separated ophthalmopathy from stable hyperthyroidism, with 87.88% sensitivity and roughly 81% specificity in cross-validation and 80%/75% in testing.

Germline trimming amounts to 3 bases on V and 4 bases on J, with 5 as the count of junction bases outside the gene matches. CDR1 and CDR2, per the germline V gene, are SGHVS and FQNEAQ. Spanning cysteine to phenylalanine, the CDR3 consists of 16 amino acids. The entry retains the CDR3 DNA only, 48 bases that are in frame from base 1. The TCR beta CDR3 regions were amplified from the RNA transcripts. A first-round RT-PCR of the TCR CDR3 used the HTBI primer set with the Qiagen OneStep RT-PCR kit. The libraries were constructed in a second round of multiplex PCR and then size-selected and purified. Sequencing of the libraries was done on an Illumina HiSeq2000 using paired-end 100 bp reads. The source study handled its data this way. SOAPnuke was used to process the raw data, throwing out any read that contained adapters or uncalled bases, had a mean Phred below 15, or lacked an exact constant-primer or identifier match. COPE v1.2.5 was used to merge high-quality paired reads, and clonotypes were defined as unique nucleotide sequences. Clonotypes were aligned to IMGT TRBV, TRBD and TRBJ reference segments using MiTCR v1.1. Analysis was restricted to V-J combinations with a frequency above 0.0001, which covered 98% to 99.2% of repertoires. A TCS score was defined as the ratio between F50 (clonal expansion) and ExV (chaos), using BLOSUM62-based TCRdist between CDR3 peptides within each V-J. Welch's t-statistics and random forest reduced several hundred V-J features to around 14, which were used in a naive Bayes classifier (R e1071). The Morisita-Horn index was used to measure how similar the thyroid and blood repertoires were. TCRdb reanalyzed the raw reads on its own, using fastp at Q25 for trimming and MiXCR for clone calling, and kept in-frame beta chains. All rows with the same CDR3 protein become a single entry with the most common DNA and genes. The V and J calls here are based on TCRdb, not the publication. This sample holds approximately 95,000 distinct CDR3 sequences; about 37% were observed only once. The top ten clonotypes cover 9.5% to 13% of the sample.

For this clonotype: Its antigen is not yet known. No much larger clonotype is one base removed from it; base qualities were not supplied.

Graves' hyperthyroidism was defined as stable when no progression to ophthalmopathy occurred over 18 months of follow-up. Hyperthyroidism patients were newly diagnosed, with disease duration under 2 months, and aged 18 to 65 years. Any patient with an uncontrolled infection, another autoimmune disease, pregnancy or lactation was excluded. Diagnoses relied on clinical symptoms, serum thyroxine and TRAb, thyroid ultrasound and orbital computed tomography. Trizol reagent was used to extract total RNA, and RNA quality was then checked on an Agilent 2100 Bioanalyzer. Sequencing input: peripheral blood or thyroid tissue (not recorded which). The chain is made from TRBV7-8 and TRBJ2-6, with 8 middle bases fitting TRBD2. The receptor's source is a woman under 40 with Graves' hyperthyroidism. The CDR3 region reads CASSFERGYGANVLTF. The DNA sequence is given as TGTGCCAGCAGCTTTGAGCGGGGGTACGGGGCCAACGTCCTGACTTTC.